The present T cell receptor beta chain was sequenced within a study of blood T cell repertoires in COVID-19. Study-level information: Sites in the United States, Italy and Spain provided acute and convalescent COVID-19 samples.

CDR1 and CDR2 from the germline V gene are SGDLS and YYNGEE. V lost 4 bases to trimming and J lost 6 bases; unmatched junction nucleotides: 14. The CDR3 covers 18 residues. Here immunoSEQ multiplex PCR was the method, and the copy in TCRdb shows in-frame clones only, minus some. Of about 83,000 clones in the sample, roughly 83% were seen once. Material: peripheral blood. The TCR sequence derives from a man aged 45-65 years with active COVID-19. This rearrangement joins TRBV9 to TRBJ2-2, with TRBD2 matching 11 bases. The CDR3 sequence is CASSNSGRALGVAGELFF. Here the CDR3 DNA reads TGTGCCAGCAGCAATAGCGGGAGGGCCTTAGGAGTGGCCGGGGAGCTGTTTTTT.